This T cell receptor (beta chain) was observed in a study of human T cells and chemical hapten exposure. Overall study context: Yields of TCR per sample differed, chiefly owing to small differences in pooled library volume.

The sample's time point: pre-sensitization, week 0. The treatment here: therapeutic diphenylcyclopropenone sensitization with weekly scalp DPC. Blood sampling occurred before each patch-test application. TCRdb reprocessed the RACE reads with MiXCR, giving one entry per CDR3 protein. This repertoire shows 89,000 or so distinct CDR3 sequences, about 8% found once; its top ten account for just over 2.5%. This clonotype was seen only a few times. Germline V CDR1 and CDR2: KGHSH, LQKENI. Trimming shortened V by 1 base and J by 5 bases, and 12 bases separated the two germline ends. This CDR3 contains 14 residues.

This material consisted of whole blood, taken in connection with sensitization to the hapten diphenylcyclopropenone (DPC). This chain joins TRBV18 and TRBJ2-7, with D perhaps TRBD1 (5 bases). This TCR came from a man in his forties with alopecia areata. Some clones in this sample may be carry-over from other donors' samples. The CDR3: CASSPRTGRNEQYF. The CDR3 DNA reads as TGTGCCAGCTCACCACGAACAGGACGGAACGAGCAGTACTTC.